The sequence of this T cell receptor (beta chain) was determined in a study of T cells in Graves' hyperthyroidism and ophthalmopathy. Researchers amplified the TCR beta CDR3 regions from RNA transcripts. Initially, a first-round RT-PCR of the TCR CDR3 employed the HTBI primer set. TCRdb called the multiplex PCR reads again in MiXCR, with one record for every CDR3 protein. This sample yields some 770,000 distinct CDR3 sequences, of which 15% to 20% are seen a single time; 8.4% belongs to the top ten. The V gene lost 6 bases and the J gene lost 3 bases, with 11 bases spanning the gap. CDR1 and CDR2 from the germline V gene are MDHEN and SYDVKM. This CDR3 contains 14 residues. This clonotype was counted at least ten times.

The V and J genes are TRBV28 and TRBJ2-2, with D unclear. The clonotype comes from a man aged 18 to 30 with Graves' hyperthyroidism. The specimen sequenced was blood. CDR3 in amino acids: CASSPRIDTGELFF. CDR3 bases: TGTGCCAGCAGCCCCAGGATTGACACCGGGGAGCTGTTTTTT.